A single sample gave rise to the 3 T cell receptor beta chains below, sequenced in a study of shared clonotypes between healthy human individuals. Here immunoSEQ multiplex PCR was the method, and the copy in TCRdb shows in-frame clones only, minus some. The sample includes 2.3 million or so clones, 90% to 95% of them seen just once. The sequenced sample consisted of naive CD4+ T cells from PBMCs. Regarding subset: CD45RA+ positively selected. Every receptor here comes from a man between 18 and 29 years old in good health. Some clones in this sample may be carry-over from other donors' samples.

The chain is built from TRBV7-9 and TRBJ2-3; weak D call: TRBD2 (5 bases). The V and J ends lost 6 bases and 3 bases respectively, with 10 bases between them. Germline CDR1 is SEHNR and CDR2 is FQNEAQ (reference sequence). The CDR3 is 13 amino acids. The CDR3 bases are TGTGCCAGCAGTTTGGGAGAAACAGATACGCAGTATTTT. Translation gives CASSLGETDTQYF.

CDR3 loop: CASSDPGREETQYF. The CDR3 DNA sequence: TGTGCCAGCAGCGATCCGGGGAGGGAAGAGACCCAGTACTTC. The gene calls are TRBV7-9 and TRBJ2-5; 7 positions agree with TRBD2. The length of the CDR3 is 14 residues. Germline V gene sequence: CDR1 SEHNR, CDR2 FQNEAQ (reference sequence). V lost 5 bases and J lost 3; bases outside the gene matches: 6.

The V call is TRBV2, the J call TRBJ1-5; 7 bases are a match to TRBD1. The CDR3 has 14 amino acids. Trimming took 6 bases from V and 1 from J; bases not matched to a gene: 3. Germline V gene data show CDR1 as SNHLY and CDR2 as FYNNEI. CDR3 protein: CASSKGASNQPQHF. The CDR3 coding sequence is TGTGCCAGCAGCAAGGGGGCCAGCAATCAGCCCCAGCATTTT.